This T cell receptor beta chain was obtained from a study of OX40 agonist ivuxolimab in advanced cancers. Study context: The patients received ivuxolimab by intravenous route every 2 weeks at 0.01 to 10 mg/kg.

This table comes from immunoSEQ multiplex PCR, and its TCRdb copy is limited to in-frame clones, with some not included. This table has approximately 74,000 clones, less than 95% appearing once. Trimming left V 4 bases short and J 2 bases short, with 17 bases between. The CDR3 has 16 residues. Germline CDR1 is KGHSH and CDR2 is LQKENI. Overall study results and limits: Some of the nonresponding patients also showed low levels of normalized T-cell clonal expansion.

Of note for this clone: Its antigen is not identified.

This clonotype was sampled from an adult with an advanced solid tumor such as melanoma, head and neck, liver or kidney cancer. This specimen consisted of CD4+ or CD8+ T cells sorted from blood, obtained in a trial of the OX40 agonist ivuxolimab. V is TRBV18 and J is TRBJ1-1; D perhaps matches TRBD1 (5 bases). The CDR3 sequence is CASSRDPVGGNTEAFF. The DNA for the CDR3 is TGTGCCAGCTCACGGGACCCAGTTGGGGGAAACACTGAAGCTTTCTTT.